Sequencing of this TCR beta chain was carried out in a study of blood T cell repertoires in COVID-19. Study details: Whether acute or convalescent, the COVID-19 samples came from the United States, Italy and Spain. From T cells, B-cell-depleted T cells, or PBMCs came the material, which was cDNA or gDNA.

This CDR3 is built from 17 residues. V lost 1 base and J lost 2; bases outside the gene matches: 6. Germline loops: CDR1 SGHRS, CDR2 YFSETQ. In the original processing: For nucleated cells, counts were estimated from reference gene primer amplification. Repertoires were generated with immunoSEQ multiplex PCR, while TCRdb's copy carries only in-frame clones and drops some. V, J and clone size derive from that table, while D and trimming were established from the DNA sequence. The sample carries roughly 190,000 clones, 84% recorded once. V usage is TRBV5-1 and J usage is TRBJ2-1, with TRBD1 matching 10 bases. This clonotype originated in a human donor in a cohort sampled during active COVID-19. The material sequenced was peripheral blood. The CDR3: CASSLSAGTGAYNEQFF. The CDR3 DNA is TGCGCCAGCAGCTTGTCGGCTGGGACAGGGGCCTACAATGAGCAGTTCTTC.